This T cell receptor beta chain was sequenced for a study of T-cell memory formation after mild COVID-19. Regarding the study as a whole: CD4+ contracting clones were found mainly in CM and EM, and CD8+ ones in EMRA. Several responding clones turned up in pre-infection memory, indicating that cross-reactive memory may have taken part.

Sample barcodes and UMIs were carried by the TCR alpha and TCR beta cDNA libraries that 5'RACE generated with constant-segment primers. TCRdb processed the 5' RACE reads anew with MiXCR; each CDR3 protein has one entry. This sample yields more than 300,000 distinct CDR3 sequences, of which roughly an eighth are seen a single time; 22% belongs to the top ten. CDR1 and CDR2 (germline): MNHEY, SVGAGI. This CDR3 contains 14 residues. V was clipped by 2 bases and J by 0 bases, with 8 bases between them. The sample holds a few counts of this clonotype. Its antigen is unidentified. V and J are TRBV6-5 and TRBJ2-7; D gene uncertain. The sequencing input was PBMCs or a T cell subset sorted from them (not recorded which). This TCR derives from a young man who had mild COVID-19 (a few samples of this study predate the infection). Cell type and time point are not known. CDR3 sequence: CASSYRWLSYEQYF. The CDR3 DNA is TGTGCCAGCAGTTACCGGTGGCTCTCCTACGAGCAGTACTTC.